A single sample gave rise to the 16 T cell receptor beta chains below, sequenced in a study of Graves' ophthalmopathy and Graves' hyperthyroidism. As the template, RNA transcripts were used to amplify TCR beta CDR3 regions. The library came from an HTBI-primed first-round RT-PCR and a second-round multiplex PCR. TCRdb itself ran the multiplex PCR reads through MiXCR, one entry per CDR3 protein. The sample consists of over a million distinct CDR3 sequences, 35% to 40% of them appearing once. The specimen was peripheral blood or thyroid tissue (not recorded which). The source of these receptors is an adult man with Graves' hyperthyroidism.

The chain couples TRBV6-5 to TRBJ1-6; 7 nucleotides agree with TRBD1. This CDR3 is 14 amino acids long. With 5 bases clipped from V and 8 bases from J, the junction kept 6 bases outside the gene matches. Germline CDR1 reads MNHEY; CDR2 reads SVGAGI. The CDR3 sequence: CASSPTGLHSPLHF. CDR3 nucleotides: TGTGCCAGCAGTCCGACAGGGCTGCATTCACCCCTCCACTTT.

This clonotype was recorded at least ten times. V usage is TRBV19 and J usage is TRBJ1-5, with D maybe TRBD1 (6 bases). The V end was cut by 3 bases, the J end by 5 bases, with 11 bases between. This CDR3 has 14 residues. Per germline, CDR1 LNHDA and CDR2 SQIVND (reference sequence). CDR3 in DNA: TGTGCCAGTAGTATTAGCACAGGGCATCAGCCCCAGCATTTT. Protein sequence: CASSISTGHQPQHF.

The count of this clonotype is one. CDR3: CATTLLAGSAAQETQYF. CDR3 coding DNA: TGTGCCACGACGCTACTAGCGGGCAGCGCTGCTCAAGAGACCCAGTACTTC. This sequence joins TRBV10-3 and TRBJ2-5; 9 bases match TRBD2. The trim removed 10 bases at V and 2 bases at J, leaving 17 bases unmatched. Germline V gene data show CDR1 as ENHRY and CDR2 as SYGVKD. The CDR3 is 17 residues long.

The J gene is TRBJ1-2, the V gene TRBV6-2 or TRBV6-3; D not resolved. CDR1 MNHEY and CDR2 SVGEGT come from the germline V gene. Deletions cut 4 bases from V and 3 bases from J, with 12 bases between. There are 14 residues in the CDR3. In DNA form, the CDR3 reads TGTGCCAGCAGTTGCCCAACGTTGGACTATGGCTACACCTTC. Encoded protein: CASSCPTLDYGYTF.

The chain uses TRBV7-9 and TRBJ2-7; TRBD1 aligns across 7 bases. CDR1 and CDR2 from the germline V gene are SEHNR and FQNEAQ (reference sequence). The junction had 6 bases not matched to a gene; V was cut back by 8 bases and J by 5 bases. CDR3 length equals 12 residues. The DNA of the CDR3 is TGTGCCAGCGGGACAGCCCGCGACGAGCAGTACTTC. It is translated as CASGTARDEQYF. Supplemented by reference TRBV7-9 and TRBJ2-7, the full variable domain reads DTGVSQNPRHKITKRGQNVTFRCDPISEHNRLYWYRQTLGQGPEFLTYFQNEAQLEKSRLLSDRFSAERPKGSFSTLEIQRTEQGDSAMYLCASGTARDEQYFGPGTRLTVT.

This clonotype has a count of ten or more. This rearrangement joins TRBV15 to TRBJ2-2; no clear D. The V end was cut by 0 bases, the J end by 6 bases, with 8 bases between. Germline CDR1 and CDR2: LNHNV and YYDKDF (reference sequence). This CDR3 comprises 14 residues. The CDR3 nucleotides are TGTGCCACCAGCAGAGATATTGGGTCCGGGGAGCTGTTTTTT. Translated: CATSRDIGSGELFF.

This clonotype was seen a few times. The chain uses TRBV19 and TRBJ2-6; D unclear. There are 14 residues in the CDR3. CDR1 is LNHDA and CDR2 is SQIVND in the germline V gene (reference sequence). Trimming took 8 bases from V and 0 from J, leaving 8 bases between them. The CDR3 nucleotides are TGTGCCAGTGGGTGGTCCTCTGGGGCCAACGTCCTGACTTTC. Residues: CASGWSSGANVLTF.

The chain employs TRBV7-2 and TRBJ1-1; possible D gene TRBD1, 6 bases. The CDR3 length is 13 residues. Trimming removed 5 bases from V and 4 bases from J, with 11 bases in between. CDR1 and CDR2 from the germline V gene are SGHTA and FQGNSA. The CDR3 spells CASSNTGTTEAFF. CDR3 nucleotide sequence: TGTGCCAGCAGCAATACAGGGACCACTGAAGCTTTCTTT.

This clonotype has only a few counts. The CDR3 loop is CASSYQAYEQYF. The CDR3 DNA is TGTGCCAGCAGTTATCAAGCCTACGAGCAGTACTTC. The chain carries TRBV6-6 and TRBJ2-7; D uncertain. Deletions cut 3 bases from V and 2 bases from J, with 5 bases between. Germline V gene data show CDR1 as MNHNY and CDR2 as SVGAGI (reference sequence). CDR3 length: 12 residues.

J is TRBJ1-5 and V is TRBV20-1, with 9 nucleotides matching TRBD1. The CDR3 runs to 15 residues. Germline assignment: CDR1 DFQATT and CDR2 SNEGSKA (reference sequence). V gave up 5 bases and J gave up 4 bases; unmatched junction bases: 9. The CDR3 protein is CSAPTGGRGNQPQHF. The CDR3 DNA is TGCAGTGCTCCTACAGGGGGCAGAGGGAATCAGCCCCAGCATTTT.

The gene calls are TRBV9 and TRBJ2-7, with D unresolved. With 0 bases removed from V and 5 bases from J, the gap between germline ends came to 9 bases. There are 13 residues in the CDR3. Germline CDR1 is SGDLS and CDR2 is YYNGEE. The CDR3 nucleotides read TGTGCCAGCAGCGTAGCCGGGTACGACGAGCAGTACTTC. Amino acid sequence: CASSVAGYDEQYF.

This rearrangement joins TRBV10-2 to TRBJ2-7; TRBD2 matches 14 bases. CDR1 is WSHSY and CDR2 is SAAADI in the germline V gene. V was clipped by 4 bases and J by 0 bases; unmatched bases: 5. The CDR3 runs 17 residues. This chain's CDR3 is CASSAGLAGGTSYEQYF. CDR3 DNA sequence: TGCGCCAGCAGTGCCGGACTAGCGGGAGGAACCTCCTACGAGCAGTACTTC.

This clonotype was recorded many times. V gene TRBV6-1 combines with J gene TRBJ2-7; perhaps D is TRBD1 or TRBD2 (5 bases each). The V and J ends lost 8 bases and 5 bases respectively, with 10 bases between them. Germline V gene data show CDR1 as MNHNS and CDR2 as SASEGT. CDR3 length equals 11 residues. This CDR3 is CASQRGNEQYF. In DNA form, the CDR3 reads TGTGCCAGCCAGAGGGGTAACGAGCAGTACTTC.

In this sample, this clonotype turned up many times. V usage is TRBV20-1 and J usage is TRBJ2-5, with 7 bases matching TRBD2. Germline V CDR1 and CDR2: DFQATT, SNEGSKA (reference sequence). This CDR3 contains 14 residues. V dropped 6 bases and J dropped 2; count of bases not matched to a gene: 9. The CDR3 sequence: CSADSGTIQETQYF. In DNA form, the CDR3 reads TGCAGTGCGGACTCCGGGACTATACAAGAGACCCAGTACTTC.

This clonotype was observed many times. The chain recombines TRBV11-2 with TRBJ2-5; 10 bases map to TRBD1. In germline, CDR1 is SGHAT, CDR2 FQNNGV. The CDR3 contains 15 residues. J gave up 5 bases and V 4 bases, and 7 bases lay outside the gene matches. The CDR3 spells CASSYRTGGSETQYF. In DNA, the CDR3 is TGTGCCAGCAGCTATCGGACAGGGGGAAGCGAGACCCAGTACTTC.

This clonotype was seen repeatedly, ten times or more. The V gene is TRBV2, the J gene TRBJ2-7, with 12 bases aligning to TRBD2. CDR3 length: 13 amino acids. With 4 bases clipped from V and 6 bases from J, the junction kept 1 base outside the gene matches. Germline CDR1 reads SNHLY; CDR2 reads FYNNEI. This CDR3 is CASSGLAGVEQYF. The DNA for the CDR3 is TGTGCCAGCAGTGGACTAGCGGGAGTCGAGCAGTACTTC.